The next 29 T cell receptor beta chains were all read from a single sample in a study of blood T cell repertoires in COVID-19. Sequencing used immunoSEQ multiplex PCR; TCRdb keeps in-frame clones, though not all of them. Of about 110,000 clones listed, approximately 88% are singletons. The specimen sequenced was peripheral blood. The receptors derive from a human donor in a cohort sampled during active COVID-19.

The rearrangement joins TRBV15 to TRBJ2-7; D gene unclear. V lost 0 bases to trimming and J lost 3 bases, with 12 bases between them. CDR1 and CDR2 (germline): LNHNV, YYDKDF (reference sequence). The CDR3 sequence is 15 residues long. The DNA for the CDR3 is TGTGCCACCAGCAGAGATGTGGGCTTCTACTACGAGCAGTACTTC. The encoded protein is CATSRDVGFYYEQYF.

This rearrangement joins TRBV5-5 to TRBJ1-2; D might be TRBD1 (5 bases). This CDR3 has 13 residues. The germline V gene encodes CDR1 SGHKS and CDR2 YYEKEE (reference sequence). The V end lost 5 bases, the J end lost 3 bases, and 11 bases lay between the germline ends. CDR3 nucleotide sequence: TGTGCCAGCAGACCCGACAGCCACTATGGCTACACCTTC. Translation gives CASRPDSHYGYTF.

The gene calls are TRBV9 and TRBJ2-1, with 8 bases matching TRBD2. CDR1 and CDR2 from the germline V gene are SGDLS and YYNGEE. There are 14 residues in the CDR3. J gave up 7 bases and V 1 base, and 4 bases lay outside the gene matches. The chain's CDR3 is CASSVRLARNEQFF. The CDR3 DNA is TGTGCCAGCAGCGTAAGACTAGCGCGTAATGAGCAGTTCTTC.

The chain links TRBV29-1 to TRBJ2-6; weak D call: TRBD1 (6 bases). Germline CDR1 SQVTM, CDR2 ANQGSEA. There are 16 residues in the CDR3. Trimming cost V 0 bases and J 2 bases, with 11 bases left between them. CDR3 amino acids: CSVEDSGAPGANVLTF. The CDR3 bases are TGCAGCGTTGAAGATTCAGGGGCTCCTGGGGCCAACGTCCTGACTTTC. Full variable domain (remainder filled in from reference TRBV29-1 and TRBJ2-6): SAVISQKPSRDICQRGTSLTIQCQVDSQVTMMFWYRQQPGQSLTLIATANQGSEATYESGFVIDKFPISRPNLTFSTLTVSNMSPEDSSIYLCSVEDSGAPGANVLTFGAGSRLTVL.

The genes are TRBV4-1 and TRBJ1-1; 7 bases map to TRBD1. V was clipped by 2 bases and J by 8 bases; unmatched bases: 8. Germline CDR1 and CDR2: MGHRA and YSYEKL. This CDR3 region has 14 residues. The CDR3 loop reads CASSQRPSGQEAFF. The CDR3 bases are TGCGCCAGCAGCCAACGCCCATCGGGACAGGAAGCTTTCTTT.

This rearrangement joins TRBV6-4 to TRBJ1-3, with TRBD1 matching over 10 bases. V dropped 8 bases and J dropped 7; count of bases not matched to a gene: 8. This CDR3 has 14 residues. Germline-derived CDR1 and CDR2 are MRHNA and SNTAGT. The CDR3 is CASAGQGVSNTIYF. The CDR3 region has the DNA TGTGCCAGCGCTGGACAGGGGGTTAGCAACACCATATATTTT.

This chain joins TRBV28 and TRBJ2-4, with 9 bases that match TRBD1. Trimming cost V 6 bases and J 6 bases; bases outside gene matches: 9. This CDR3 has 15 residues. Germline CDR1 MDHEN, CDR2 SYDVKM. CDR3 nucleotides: TGTGCCAGCAGGGGGCTCCGGGACAGGGCAAACATTCAGTACTTC. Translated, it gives CASRGLRDRANIQYF.

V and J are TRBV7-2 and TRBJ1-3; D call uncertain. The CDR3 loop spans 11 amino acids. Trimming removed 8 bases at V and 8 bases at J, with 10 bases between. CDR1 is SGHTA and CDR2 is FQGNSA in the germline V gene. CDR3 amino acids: CASEQVYTIYF. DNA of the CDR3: TGTGCCAGCGAGCAGGTCTACACCATATATTTT.

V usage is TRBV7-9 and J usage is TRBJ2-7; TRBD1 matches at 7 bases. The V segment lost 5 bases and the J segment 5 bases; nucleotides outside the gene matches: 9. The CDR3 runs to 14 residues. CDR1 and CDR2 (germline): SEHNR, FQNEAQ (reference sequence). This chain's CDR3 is CASSLTGTVDEQYF. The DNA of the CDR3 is TGTGCCAGCAGCCTGACCGGGACAGTCGACGAGCAGTACTTC.

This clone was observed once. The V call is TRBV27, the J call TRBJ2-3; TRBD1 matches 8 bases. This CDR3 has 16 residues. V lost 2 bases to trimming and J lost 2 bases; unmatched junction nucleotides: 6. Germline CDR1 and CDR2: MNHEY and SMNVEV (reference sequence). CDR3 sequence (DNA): TGTGCCAGCAGTTTAAGGTACAGGGGGTACACAGATACGCAGTATTTT. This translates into CASSLRYRGYTDTQYF.

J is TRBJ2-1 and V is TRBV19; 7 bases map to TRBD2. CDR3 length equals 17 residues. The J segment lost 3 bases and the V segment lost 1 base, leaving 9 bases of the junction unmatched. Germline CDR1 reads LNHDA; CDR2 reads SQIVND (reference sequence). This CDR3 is CASSIGGGPVGYNEQFF. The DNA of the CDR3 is TGTGCCAGTAGTATAGGGGGAGGGCCTGTGGGCTACAATGAGCAGTTCTTC.

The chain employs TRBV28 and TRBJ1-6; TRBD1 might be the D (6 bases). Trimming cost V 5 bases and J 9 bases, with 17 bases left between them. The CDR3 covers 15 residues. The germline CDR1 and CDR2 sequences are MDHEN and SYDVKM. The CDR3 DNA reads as TGTGCCAGCAGTCCTCACCAGGGGAATAGTTCACCCCTCCACTTT. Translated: CASSPHQGNSSPLHF.

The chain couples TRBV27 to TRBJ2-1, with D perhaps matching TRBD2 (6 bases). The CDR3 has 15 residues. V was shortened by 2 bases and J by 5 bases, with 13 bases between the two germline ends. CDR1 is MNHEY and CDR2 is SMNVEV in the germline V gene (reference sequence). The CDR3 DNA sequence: TGTGCCAGCAGTTTAGGACCTAGCGCAAACAATGAGCAGTTCTTC. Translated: CASSLGPSANNEQFF.

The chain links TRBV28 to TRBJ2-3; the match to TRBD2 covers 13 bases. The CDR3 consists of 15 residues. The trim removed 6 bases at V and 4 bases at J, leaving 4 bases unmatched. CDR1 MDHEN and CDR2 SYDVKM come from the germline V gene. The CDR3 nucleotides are TGTGCCAGCAGCACCGGGACTAGCGGGGCAGATACGCAGTATTTT. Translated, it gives CASSTGTSGADTQYF.

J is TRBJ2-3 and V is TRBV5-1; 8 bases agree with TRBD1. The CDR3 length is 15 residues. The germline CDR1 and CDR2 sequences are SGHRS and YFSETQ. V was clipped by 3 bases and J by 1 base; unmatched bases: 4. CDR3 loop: CASSSGGVGTDTQYF. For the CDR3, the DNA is TGCGCCAGCAGCTCAGGGGGCGTGGGCACAGATACGCAGTATTTT.

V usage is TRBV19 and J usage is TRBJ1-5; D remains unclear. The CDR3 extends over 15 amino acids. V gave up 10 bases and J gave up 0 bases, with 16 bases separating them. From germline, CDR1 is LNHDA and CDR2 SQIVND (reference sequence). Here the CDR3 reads CATRGLGYSNQPQHF. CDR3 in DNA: TGTGCCACTAGAGGACTGGGATATAGCAATCAGCCCCAGCATTTT.

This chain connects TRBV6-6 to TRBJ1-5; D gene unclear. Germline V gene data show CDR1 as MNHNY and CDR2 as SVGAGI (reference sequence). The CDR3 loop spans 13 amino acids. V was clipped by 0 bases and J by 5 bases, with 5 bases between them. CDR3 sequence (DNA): TGTGCCAGCAGTTACTCACGGGATCAGCCCCAGCATTTT. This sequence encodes CASSYSRDQPQHF.

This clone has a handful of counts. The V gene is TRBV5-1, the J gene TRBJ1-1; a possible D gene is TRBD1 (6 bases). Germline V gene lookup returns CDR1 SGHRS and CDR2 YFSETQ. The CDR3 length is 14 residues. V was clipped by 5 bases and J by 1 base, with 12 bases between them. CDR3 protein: CASSFTGRNTEAFF. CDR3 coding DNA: TGCGCCAGCAGTTTTACAGGGAGGAACACTGAAGCTTTCTTT.

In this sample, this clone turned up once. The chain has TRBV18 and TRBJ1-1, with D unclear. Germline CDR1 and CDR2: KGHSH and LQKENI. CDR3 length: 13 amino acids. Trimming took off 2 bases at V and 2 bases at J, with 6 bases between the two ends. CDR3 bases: TGTGCCAGCTCACCAACACCTAACACTGAAGCTTTCTTT. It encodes CASSPTPNTEAFF.

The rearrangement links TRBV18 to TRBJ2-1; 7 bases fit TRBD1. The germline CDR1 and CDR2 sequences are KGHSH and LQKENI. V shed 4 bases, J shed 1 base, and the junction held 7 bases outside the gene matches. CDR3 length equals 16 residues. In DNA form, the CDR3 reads TGTGCCAGCTCACTAAGACCGGGACAGTCCTACAATGAGCAGTTCTTC. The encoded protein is CASSLRPGQSYNEQFF.

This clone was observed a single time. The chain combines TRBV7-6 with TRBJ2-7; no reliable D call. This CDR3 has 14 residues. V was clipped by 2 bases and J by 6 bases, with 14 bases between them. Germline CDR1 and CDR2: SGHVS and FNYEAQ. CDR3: CASSLSTLNGEQYF. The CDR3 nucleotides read TGTGCCAGCAGCTTATCGACTCTTAACGGCGAGCAGTACTTC.

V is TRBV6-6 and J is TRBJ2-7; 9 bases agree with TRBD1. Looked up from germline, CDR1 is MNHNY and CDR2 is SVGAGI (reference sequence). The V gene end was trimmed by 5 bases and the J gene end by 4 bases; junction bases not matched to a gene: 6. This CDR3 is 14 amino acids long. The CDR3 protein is CASSGGQGRYEQYF. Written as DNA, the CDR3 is TGTGCCAGCAGTGGGGGACAGGGAAGGTACGAGCAGTACTTC.

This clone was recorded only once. The CDR3 spells CASSLGVSGNQPQHF. The CDR3 nucleotides read TGCGCCAGCAGCTTAGGGGTTTCCGGCAATCAGCCCCAGCATTTT. V is TRBV5-1 and J is TRBJ1-5, with a tentative D call TRBD1 (5 bases). Trimming removed 2 bases at V and 2 bases at J, with 11 bases between. CDR3 length: 15 amino acids. Germline V gives CDR1 SGHRS, CDR2 YFSETQ.

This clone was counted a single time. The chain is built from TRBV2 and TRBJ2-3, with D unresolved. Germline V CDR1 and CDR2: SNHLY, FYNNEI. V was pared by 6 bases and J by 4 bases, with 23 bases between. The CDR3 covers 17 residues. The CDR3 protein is CASSEAPPNHFADTQYF. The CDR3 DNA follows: TGTGCCAGCAGCGAGGCCCCGCCGAACCATTTCGCAGATACGCAGTATTTT.

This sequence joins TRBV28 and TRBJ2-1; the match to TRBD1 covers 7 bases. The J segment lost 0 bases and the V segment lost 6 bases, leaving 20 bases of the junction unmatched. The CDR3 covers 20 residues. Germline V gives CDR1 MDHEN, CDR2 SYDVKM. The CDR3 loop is CASSSPFRDRSQSSYNEQFF. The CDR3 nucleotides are TGTGCCAGCAGCAGCCCCTTCCGGGACAGAAGCCAGAGCTCCTACAATGAGCAGTTCTTC.

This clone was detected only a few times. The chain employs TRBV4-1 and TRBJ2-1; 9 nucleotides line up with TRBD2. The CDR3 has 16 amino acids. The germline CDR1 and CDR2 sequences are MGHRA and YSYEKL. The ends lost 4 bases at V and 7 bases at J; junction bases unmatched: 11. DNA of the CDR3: TGCGCCAGCAGCCGAAAGGCGGGGGGGATGGAGAATGAGCAGTTCTTC. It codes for CASSRKAGGMENEQFF.

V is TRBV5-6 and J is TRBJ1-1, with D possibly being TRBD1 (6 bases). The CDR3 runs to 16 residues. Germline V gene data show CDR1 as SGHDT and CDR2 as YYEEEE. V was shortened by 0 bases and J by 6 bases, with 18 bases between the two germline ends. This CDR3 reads CASSLGREQGWAEAFF. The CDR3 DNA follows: TGTGCCAGCAGCTTGGGCCGGGAACAGGGCTGGGCTGAAGCTTTCTTT.

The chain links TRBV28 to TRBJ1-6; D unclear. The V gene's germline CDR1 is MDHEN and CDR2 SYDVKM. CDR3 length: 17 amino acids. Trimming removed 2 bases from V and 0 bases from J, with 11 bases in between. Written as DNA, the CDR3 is TGTGCCAGCAGTTTAAGGGTAGGGAGCTCCTATAATTCACCCCTCCACTTT. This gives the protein CASSLRVGSSYNSPLHF.

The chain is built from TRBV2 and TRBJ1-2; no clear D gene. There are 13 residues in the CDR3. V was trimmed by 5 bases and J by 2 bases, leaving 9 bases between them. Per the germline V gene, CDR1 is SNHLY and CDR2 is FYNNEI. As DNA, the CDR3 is TGTGCCAGCAGTAGGACGGGGAACTATGGCTACACCTTC. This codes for CASSRTGNYGYTF. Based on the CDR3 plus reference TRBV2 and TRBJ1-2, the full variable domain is EPEVTQTPSHQVTQMGQEVILRCVPISNHLYFYWYRQILGQKVEFLVSFYNNEISEKSEIFDDQFSVERPDGSNFTLKIRSTKLEDSAMYFCASSRTGNYGYTFGSGTRLTVV.